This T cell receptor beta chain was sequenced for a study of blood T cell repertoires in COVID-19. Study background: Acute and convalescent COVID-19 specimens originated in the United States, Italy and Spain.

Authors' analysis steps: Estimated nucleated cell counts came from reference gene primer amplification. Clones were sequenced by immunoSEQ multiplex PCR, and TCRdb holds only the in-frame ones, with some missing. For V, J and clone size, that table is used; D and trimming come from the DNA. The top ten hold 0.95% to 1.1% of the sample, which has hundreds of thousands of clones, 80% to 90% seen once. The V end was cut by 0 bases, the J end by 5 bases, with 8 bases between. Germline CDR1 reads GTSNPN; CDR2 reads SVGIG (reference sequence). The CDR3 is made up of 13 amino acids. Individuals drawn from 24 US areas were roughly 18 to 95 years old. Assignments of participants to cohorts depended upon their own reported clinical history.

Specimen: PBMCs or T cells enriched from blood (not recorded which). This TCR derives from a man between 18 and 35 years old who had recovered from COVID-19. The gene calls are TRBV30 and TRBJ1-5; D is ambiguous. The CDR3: CAWSVRSDQPQHF. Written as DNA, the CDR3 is TGTGCCTGGAGTGTACGATCGGATCAGCCCCAGCATTTT.